Each of the 32 T cell receptor beta chains below was sequenced from the same sample in a study of blood T cell repertoires in COVID-19. Here immunoSEQ multiplex PCR was the method, and the copy in TCRdb shows in-frame clones only, minus some. The sample lists some 200,000 clones, roughly 90% occurring once. Sequenced input: PBMCs or T cells enriched from blood (not recorded which). The origin of the receptors is a woman in her twenties or thirties who had recovered from COVID-19.

The chain has TRBV29-1 and TRBJ2-7, with D possibly matching TRBD2 (6 bases). Per germline, CDR1 SQVTM and CDR2 ANQGSEA. This CDR3 region has 13 residues. The germline V and J ends were trimmed by 7 bases and 4 bases, with 17 bases remaining between them. CDR3 nucleotide sequence: TGCAGCGGGGGGGACCGGGGTCAATACGAGCAGTACTTC. It is translated as CSGGDRGQYEQYF.

This clone was seen just once. This chain joins TRBV15 and TRBJ2-3; 16 nucleotides match TRBD2. The V gene's germline CDR1 is LNHNV and CDR2 YYDKDF (reference sequence). Germline trimming cut 8 bases from V and 4 bases from J; bases unmatched to any gene: 21. The CDR3 sequence is 21 residues long. CDR3 sequence: CATRHSSKFPGTSGGADTQYF. Written as DNA, the CDR3 is TGTGCCACCCGCCACTCTTCCAAGTTTCCCGGGACTAGCGGGGGGGCAGATACGCAGTATTTT.

A few counts support this clone. CDR3 protein: CASSLEASGGMETQYF. CDR3 sequence (DNA): TGTGCCAGCAGCTTGGAAGCTAGCGGGGGGATGGAGACCCAGTACTTC. The chain is built from TRBV7-3 and TRBJ2-5; 11 nucleotides match TRBD2. Trimming at V came to 3 bases and at J to 5 bases, leaving 8 bases not matched to a gene. Germline V gene sequence: CDR1 SGHTA, CDR2 FQGTGA. The CDR3 spans 16 residues.

Of note for this clone: Other nucleotide sequences from this sample produce the same CDR3. The rearrangement links TRBV7-8 to TRBJ1-1; D unresolved. The CDR3 is made up of 11 amino acids. Trimming removed 5 bases from V and 6 bases from J, with 7 bases in between. Germline CDR1 SGHVS, CDR2 FQNEAQ. CDR3 DNA: TGTGCCAGCAGCCCACGGTCTGAAGCTTTCTTT. Its protein is CASSPRSEAFF.

V and J are TRBV6-5 and TRBJ1-1; 10 nucleotides line up with TRBD1. The V segment lost 10 bases and the J segment 3 bases; nucleotides outside the gene matches: 5. The CDR3 sequence is 13 residues long. Per the germline V gene, CDR1 is MNHEY and CDR2 is SVGAGI. The CDR3 bases are TGTGCCACTGGACAGGGGGTATACACTGAAGCTTTCTTT. It yields the protein CATGQGVYTEAFF.

The chain combines TRBV15 with TRBJ1-2; the match to TRBD1 covers 9 bases. Germline V gene lookup returns CDR1 LNHNV and CDR2 YYDKDF (reference sequence). V was pared by 3 bases and J by 5 bases, with 7 bases of the junction left unmatched. The CDR3 has 15 amino acids. CDR3 coding DNA: TGTGCCACCAGCAGGTTACCGGGACAGGGATATGGCTACACCTTC. It encodes CATSRLPGQGYGYTF.

The chain couples TRBV2 to TRBJ1-1, with a possible D match to TRBD1 (5 bases). The ends were cut back, 6 bases at V and 5 bases at J, with 16 bases in the middle. The germline V gene has CDR1 SNHLY and CDR2 FYNNEI. This CDR3 has 14 residues. CDR3 region: CASSEYDSPTEAFF. In DNA, the CDR3 is TGTGCCAGCAGCGAATACGACAGTCCTACTGAAGCTTTCTTT.

Turning to this clone: The sample has other DNA sequences that encode this CDR3 too. The chain combines TRBV2 with TRBJ1-1; tentatively, D is TRBD1 (6 bases). The CDR3 spans 15 residues. V lost 9 bases to trimming and J lost 3 bases, with 20 bases between them. The V gene's germline CDR1 is SNHLY and CDR2 FYNNEI. The CDR3 nucleotides are TGTGCCAGTAGGACCAGGGGTGGGTTGGACACTGAAGCTTTCTTT. Its translation: CASRTRGGLDTEAFF.

The chain links TRBV4-3 to TRBJ2-1; D remains unclear. Trimming removed 0 bases at V and 7 bases at J, with 7 bases between. CDR1 is LGHNA, CDR2 YSLEER, per germline. This CDR3 is built from 13 residues. Here the CDR3 reads CASSQDYVNEQFF. CDR3 DNA sequence: TGCGCCAGCAGCCAAGATTATGTAAATGAGCAGTTCTTC.

V usage is TRBV9 and J usage is TRBJ2-3; the match to TRBD2 covers 9 bases. The CDR3 has 15 residues. V was pared by 0 bases and J by 2 bases, with 1 base of the junction left unmatched. Germline CDR1 reads SGDLS; CDR2 reads YYNGEE. DNA of the CDR3: TGTGCCAGCAGCGTAGTAGCGGGGGTCACAGATACGCAGTATTTT. Its protein is CASSVVAGVTDTQYF. Full variable domain (missing parts from reference TRBV9 and TRBJ2-3): DSGVTQTPKHLITATGQRVTLRCSPRSGDLSVYWYQQSLDQGLQFLIQYYNGEERAKGNILERFSAQQFPDLHSELNLSSLELGDSALYFCASSVVAGVTDTQYFGPGTRLTVL.

V and J are TRBV6-2 or TRBV6-3 and TRBJ1-4, with D hard to call. CDR1 is MNHEY and CDR2 is SVGEGT in the germline V gene. V gave up 5 bases and J gave up 4 bases, with 8 bases separating them. The CDR3 has 13 amino acids. The CDR3 region has the DNA TGTGCCAGCAGTAAGAGCCTTAATGAAAAACTGTTTTTT. Protein: CASSKSLNEKLFF.

The chain links TRBV10-1 to TRBJ1-2; perhaps TRBD1 as D (6 bases). The CDR3 extends over 16 amino acids. V was trimmed by 2 bases and J by 9 bases, leaving 22 bases between them. Germline CDR1 is WNHNN and CDR2 is SYGVQD (reference sequence). The CDR3 sequence: CASSEVQGRSVLRYTF. DNA for the CDR3: TGCGCCAGCAGTGAGGTCCAGGGGAGATCGGTTTTGCGCTACACCTTC.

This chain connects TRBV19 to TRBJ1-2, with 8 bases identical to TRBD1. After removal of 2 bases from V and 6 bases from J, the junction contained 2 bases not matched to a gene. The CDR3 is made up of 13 amino acids. CDR1 LNHDA and CDR2 SQIVND come from the germline V gene (reference sequence). The CDR3 DNA follows: TGTGCCAGTAGTATAAACAGGGGGAATGGCTACACCTTC. Protein: CASSINRGNGYTF. The variable domain in full, completed from reference TRBV19 and TRBJ1-2, reads DGGITQSPKYLFRKEGQNVTLSCEQNLNHDAMYWYRQDPGQGLRLIYYSQIVNDFQKGDIAEGYSVSREKKESFPLTVTSAQKNPTAFYLCASSINRGNGYTFGSGTRLTVV.

The V gene is TRBV6-5, the J gene TRBJ1-1; TRBD1 matches at 7 bases. In germline, CDR1 is MNHEY, CDR2 SVGAGI. There are 12 residues in the CDR3. V was pared by 6 bases and J by 7 bases, with 5 bases of the junction left unmatched. CDR3 in amino acids: CASSYRDSEAFF. In DNA, the CDR3 is TGTGCCAGCAGCTATAGGGACAGTGAAGCTTTCTTT.

The V call is TRBV5-8, the J call TRBJ1-4, with 7 bases fitting TRBD1. The length of the CDR3 is 15 residues. Germline CDR1 SGHTS, CDR2 YDEGEE. V gave up 2 bases and J gave up 6 bases; unmatched junction bases: 7. The CDR3 sequence: CASSFRYRGDEKLFF. The CDR3, as DNA: TGTGCCAGCAGCTTTCGGTACAGGGGCGATGAAAAACTGTTTTTT. Full variable domain (remainder filled in from reference TRBV5-8 and TRBJ1-4): EAGVTQSPTHLIKTRGQQATLRCSPISGHTSVYWYQQALGLGLQFLLWYDEGEERNRGNFPPRFSGRQFPNYSSELNVNALELEDSALYLCASSFRYRGDEKLFFGSGTQLSVL.

The chain uses TRBV5-4 and TRBJ2-3, with a tentative D call TRBD2 (5 bases). This CDR3 has 14 amino acids. Trimming took 6 bases from V and 4 from J, leaving 15 bases between them. Looked up from germline, CDR1 is SGHNT and CDR2 is YYREEE (reference sequence). The CDR3 nucleotides are TGTGCCAGCAACAATCGAACTAGGCCAGATACGCAGTATTTT. Translated, it gives CASNNRTRPDTQYF.

CDR3 region: CATGQGASPLHF. In DNA, the CDR3 is TGTGCCACGGGACAGGGGGCTTCACCCCTCCACTTT. The chain combines TRBV6-5 with TRBJ1-6, with 12 bases aligning to TRBD1. From germline, CDR1 is MNHEY and CDR2 SVGAGI. The V gene end was trimmed by 10 bases and the J gene end by 9 bases; junction bases not matched to a gene: 1. This CDR3 contains 12 residues.

The gene calls are TRBV4-3 and TRBJ1-2; tentatively, D is TRBD1 (5 bases). Looked up from germline, CDR1 is LGHNA and CDR2 is YSLEER. The germline V and J ends were trimmed by 3 bases and 8 bases, with 10 bases remaining between them. This CDR3 region has 12 residues. This CDR3 is CASSHRGDGYTF. As DNA, the CDR3 is TGCGCCAGCAGCCACCGCGGGGACGGCTACACCTTC.

The CDR3 region is CASSVALSSGPETQYF. DNA of the CDR3: TGTGCCAGCAGCGTAGCTCTTTCTAGCGGGCCAGAGACCCAGTACTTC. The rearrangement joins TRBV9 to TRBJ2-5; TRBD2 aligns across 8 bases. Trimming cost V 0 bases and J 4 bases; bases outside gene matches: 8. In germline, CDR1 is SGDLS, CDR2 YYNGEE. The CDR3 totals 16 residues.

The CDR3 sequence: CASSQDYGGAYEQYF. CDR3 bases: TGCGCCAGCAGCCAAGATTACGGGGGGGCCTACGAGCAGTACTTC. This sequence joins TRBV4-3 and TRBJ2-7, with TRBD2 matching over 8 bases. V was pared by 0 bases and J by 2 bases, with 3 bases of the junction left unmatched. Germline V gene lookup returns CDR1 LGHNA and CDR2 YSLEER. The CDR3 loop spans 15 amino acids.

The chain uses TRBV7-6 and TRBJ2-2; 10 positions match TRBD2. J was trimmed by 3 bases and V by 6 bases; bases with no gene match: 4. The CDR3 contains 15 residues. The germline gives CDR1 SGHVS, CDR2 FNYEAQ. For the CDR3, the DNA is TGTGCCAGCAGGCTAGCGGGGGCGGACACCGGGGAGCTGTTTTTT. The encoded protein is CASRLAGADTGELFF.

The genes are TRBV7-3 and TRBJ2-7; TRBD2 agrees at 10 bases. The germline V gene has CDR1 SGHTA and CDR2 FQGTGA. The length of the CDR3 is 16 residues. The junction had 10 bases not matched to a gene; V was cut back by 4 bases and J by 4 bases. CDR3 DNA sequence: TGTGCCAGCAGCTCCCAAGAGCGGGGGGGCGGGTACGAGCAGTACTTC. Its protein product is CASSSQERGGGYEQYF.

V gene TRBV19 combines with J gene TRBJ2-2, with D unclear. From germline, CDR1 is LNHDA and CDR2 SQIVND (reference sequence). This CDR3 spans 12 amino acids. V lost 5 bases and J 5 bases, leaving 6 bases between the germline ends. The chain's CDR3 is CASSQITGELFF. The CDR3 DNA follows: TGTGCCAGTAGTCAGATTACCGGGGAGCTGTTTTTT.

The chain combines TRBV4-3 with TRBJ1-1; 7 bases fit TRBD1. The CDR3 loop spans 15 amino acids. Losses at the gene ends were 1 base for V and 3 bases for J; bases not matched to a gene: 5. Germline V gene data show CDR1 as LGHNA and CDR2 as YSLEER. The CDR3, as DNA: TGCGCCAGCAGCCAAGCCAGCCAGGGGGACACTGAAGCTTTCTTT. This gives the protein CASSQASQGDTEAFF.

V is TRBV7-9 and J is TRBJ2-1; D is undetermined. The germline gives CDR1 SEHNR, CDR2 FQNEAQ (reference sequence). V lost 5 bases to trimming and J lost 0 bases, with 14 bases between them. The CDR3 consists of 16 residues. The CDR3 protein is CASSPDKRGSYNEQFF. The CDR3 coding sequence is TGTGCCAGCAGCCCAGATAAGAGAGGCTCCTACAATGAGCAGTTCTTC.

The table lists this clone with a count of one. The V gene is TRBV7-8, the J gene TRBJ1-1, with D possibly being TRBD1 (6 bases). The germline CDR1 and CDR2 sequences are SGHVS and FQNEAQ. This CDR3 is built from 13 residues. V shed 5 bases and J shed 5 bases, with 12 bases lying between them. The CDR3 spells CASSMIQGTEAFF. As DNA, the CDR3 is TGTGCCAGCAGCATGATTCAGGGGACTGAAGCTTTCTTT.

This chain uses TRBV7-9 with TRBJ2-7; 10 nucleotides line up with TRBD1. The V gene's germline CDR1 is SEHNR and CDR2 FQNEAQ (reference sequence). Trimming cost V 4 bases and J 3 bases; bases outside gene matches: 6. The CDR3 covers 15 residues. DNA of the CDR3: TGTGCCAGCAGCTCAGACGACAGGGGGCTCTACGAGCAGTACTTC. It translates to CASSSDDRGLYEQYF.

This sequence joins TRBV7-2 and TRBJ1-5; no definite D call. The germline V gene has CDR1 SGHTA and CDR2 FQGNSA. V was pared by 1 base and J by 0 bases, with 4 bases between. This CDR3 is 14 amino acids long. The CDR3 region is CASSLGASNQPQHF. For the CDR3, the DNA is TGTGCCAGCAGCTTAGGGGCTAGCAATCAGCCCCAGCATTTT.

This sequence joins TRBV18 and TRBJ2-7; 9 positions match TRBD2. The V gene end was trimmed by 0 bases and the J gene end by 5 bases; junction bases not matched to a gene: 2. This CDR3 contains 14 residues. The germline V gene has CDR1 KGHSH and CDR2 LQKENI. The CDR3: CASSPPGLANEQYF. CDR3 sequence (DNA): TGTGCCAGCTCACCACCGGGACTAGCTAACGAGCAGTACTTC.

The chain combines TRBV11-3 with TRBJ2-3; 13 bases line up with TRBD2. The CDR3 loop spans 17 amino acids. The J segment lost 0 bases and the V segment lost 5 bases, leaving 5 bases of the junction unmatched. Germline CDR1 and CDR2: SGHNT and YENEEA. CDR3 sequence (DNA): TGTGCCAGCAGCCGGACTAGCGGGGGCTCTAGCACAGATACGCAGTATTTT. It yields the protein CASSRTSGGSSTDTQYF.

This clone was counted only a few times. This chain joins TRBV9 and TRBJ2-7; TRBD2 agrees at 7 bases. There are 15 residues in the CDR3. V trimming: 2 bases; J trimming: 2 bases; junction bases outside the gene matches: 7. Germline V CDR1 and CDR2: SGDLS, YYNGEE. The CDR3 protein is CASSVNSGFAYEQYF. The CDR3 nucleotides are TGTGCCAGCAGCGTGAATAGCGGGTTTGCCTACGAGCAGTACTTC.

The chain couples TRBV6-5 to TRBJ1-1; D unclear. The CDR3 is made up of 15 amino acids. The germline V and J ends were trimmed by 0 bases and 2 bases, with 10 bases remaining between them. Looked up from germline, CDR1 is MNHEY and CDR2 is SVGAGI. This CDR3 reads CASSYSERANTEAFF. In nucleotides, the CDR3 is TGTGCCAGCAGTTACTCGGAGAGGGCTAACACTGAAGCTTTCTTT.